The rows below give T cell receptor beta chains drawn from one sample of a study of shared clonotypes between healthy human individuals. Assay: immunoSEQ multiplex PCR; the TCRdb copy retains only in-frame clones and omits some. The profile shows more than 2,000,000 clones, over 85% of them singletons. Source material: naive CD4+ T cells from PBMCs. The receptors come from a man aged 18 to 30 in good health. Some clones in this sample may be carry-over from other donors' samples. Both conserved end residues are part of each CDR3. A D gene is named only where the DNA matches it firmly. Part of the rows lack a size; the others show once, few, many or a class for expanded clones.

V gene,clone size,J gene,D gene,CDR3 protein,CDR3 DNA
TRBV4-1,NA,TRBJ2-1,TRBD1,CASGRQGASYNEQFF,TGCGCCAGCGGCCGACAGGGGGCCTCCTACAATGAGCAGTTCTTC
TRBV14,NA,TRBJ2-7,NA,CASSQDKWEAYEQYF,TGTGCCAGCAGCCAAGATAAGTGGGAAGCCTACGAGCAGTACTTC
TRBV4-3,NA,TRBJ2-3,NA,CASSQEYRTDTQYF,TGCGCCAGCAGCCAAGAGTACAGAACAGATACGCAGTATTTT
TRBV28,NA,TRBJ1-2,NA,CASRIDYGYTF,TGTGCCAGCCGTATAGACTATGGCTACACCTTC
TRBV6-6,NA,TRBJ1-1,NA,CASSPRVGEAFF,TGTGCCAGCAGTCCCCGGGTAGGTGAAGCTTTCTTT
TRBV4-3,NA,TRBJ1-2,NA,CASSQDPTGYGYTF,TGCGCCAGCAGCCAAGATCCTACAGGCTATGGCTACACCTTC
TRBV7-2,NA,TRBJ1-1,NA,CASSPGTANTEAFF,TGTGCCAGCAGCCCCGGGACGGCGAACACTGAAGCTTTCTTT
TRBV18,NA,TRBJ2-1,TRBD2,CASSPGLAPYNEQFF,TGTGCCAGCTCTCCGGGACTAGCCCCTTACAATGAGCAGTTCTTC
TRBV5-1,NA,TRBJ2-3,NA,CASSPGPDGGDTQYF,TGCGCCAGCAGCCCCGGACCAGACGGTGGGGATACGCAGTATTTT
TRBV7-9,NA,TRBJ1-2,TRBD1,CASSFLDREGDGYTF,TGTGCCAGCAGCTTTTTGGACAGGGAGGGGGATGGCTACACCTTC
TRBV4-1,NA,TRBJ2-5,NA,CASSQGRAGETQYF,TGCGCCAGCAGCCAAGGACGGGCCGGGGAGACCCAGTACTTC
TRBV7-9,NA,TRBJ2-3,NA,CASSQDTDTQYF,TGTGCCAGCAGCCAAGACACAGATACGCAGTATTTT
TRBV5-4,NA,TRBJ1-2,NA,CASSSPGHPTGTYGYTF,TGTGCCAGCAGCTCGCCGGGACACCCCACGGGTACTTATGGCTACACCTTC
TRBV18,NA,TRBJ1-5,NA,CASSPQGRDQPQHF,TGTGCCAGCTCACCTCAGGGGAGGGATCAGCCCCAGCATTTT
TRBV6-1,NA,TRBJ1-1,TRBD1,CASRDREDTEAFF,TGTGCCAGCAGGGACAGGGAGGACACTGAAGCTTTCTTT
TRBV19,NA,TRBJ1-2,NA,CASSTTFETNYGYTF,TGTGCCAGTAGTACCACCTTCGAGACTAATTACGGCTACACCTTC
TRBV6-1,NA,TRBJ1-5,NA,CASSGGGSFNQPQHF,TGTGCCAGCAGTGGGGGGGGGAGCTTCAATCAGCCCCAGCATTTT
TRBV27,NA,TRBJ2-6,TRBD1,CASSTGTGLPRANVLTF,TGTGCCAGCTCGACCGGGACAGGCCTCCCCCGGGCCAACGTCCTGACTTTC
TRBV6-6,NA,TRBJ2-7,TRBD1,CASRRTGARSYYEQYF,TGTGCCAGCAGGCGGACAGGGGCAAGGTCGTACTACGAGCAGTACTTC
TRBV25-1,NA,TRBJ1-2,TRBD1,CASRGSTGTINYGYTF,TGTGCCAGCAGGGGATCGACAGGGACTATTAACTATGGCTACACCTTC
TRBV6-5,NA,TRBJ2-7,TRBD1,CASRLQGAYEQYF,TGTGCCAGCAGACTACAGGGGGCATACGAGCAGTACTTC
TRBV27,NA,TRBJ2-3,NA,CASSLRAGTQYF,TGTGCCAGCAGTTTAAGGGCGGGTACGCAGTATTTT
TRBV11-1,NA,TRBJ2-7,TRBD2,CASSKSRTSLNEQYF,TGTGCCAGCAGCAAATCCAGGACTAGTCTGAACGAGCAGTACTTC
TRBV5-1,NA,TRBJ2-7,TRBD2,CASSFRRASGRGYEQYF,TGCGCCAGCAGCTTTCGACGCGCTAGCGGGAGAGGCTACGAGCAGTACTTC
TRBV28,NA,TRBJ1-3,NA,CASSPTLGTGRSAGNTIYF,TGTGCCAGCAGTCCCACCCTTGGGACGGGGAGGTCGGCTGGAAACACCATATATTTT
TRBV6-5,NA,TRBJ2-3,NA,CASSFTILHTQYF,TGTGCCAGCAGCTTCACCATCCTTCATACGCAGTATTTT
TRBV6-5,NA,TRBJ2-2,NA,CASSYSSRELFF,TGTGCCAGCAGTTACTCTTCTAGGGAGCTGTTTTTT
TRBV29-1,NA,TRBJ2-5,TRBD1,CSVDLGTEVQETQYF,TGCAGCGTTGATTTGGGGACAGAGGTCCAAGAGACCCAGTACTTC
TRBV5-6,few,TRBJ1-5,NA,CASSLDGNQPQHF,TGTGCCAGCAGCTTGGACGGCAATCAGCCCCAGCATTTT
TRBV18,NA,TRBJ1-2,NA,CASSPLASQVTF,TGTGCCAGCTCACCACTCGCGAGTCAGGTTACCTTC
TRBV10-1,NA,TRBJ2-3,TRBD1,CASSEDGTGDTDTQYF,TGCGCCAGCAGTGAGGACGGGACAGGGGACACAGATACGCAGTATTTT
TRBV5-1,NA,TRBJ2-7,TRBD1,CASSFRTGKVHEQYF,TGCGCCAGCAGCTTCCGGACAGGGAAAGTCCACGAGCAGTACTTC
TRBV27,NA,TRBJ2-7,NA,CASSLSGAPYYEQYF,TGTGCCAGCAGTTTATCAGGGGCCCCATATTACGAGCAGTACTTC
TRBV29-1,NA,TRBJ1-1,NA,CSVVKLLANTEAFF,TGCAGCGTGGTTAAATTATTAGCAAACACTGAAGCTTTCTTT
TRBV5-4,NA,TRBJ2-1,NA,CASSLTPSSYNEQFF,TGTGCCAGCAGCTTGACTCCCAGCTCCTACAATGAGCAGTTCTTC
TRBV12-5,NA,TRBJ2-1,NA,CASGLLQGGVSGEQFF,TGTGCTAGTGGTTTGCTCCAGGGGGGAGTAAGCGGTGAGCAGTTCTTC
TRBV6-5,NA,TRBJ1-1,NA,CASSSGGEAFF,TGTGCCAGCAGTTCGGGCGGTGAAGCTTTCTTT
TRBV6-6,NA,TRBJ2-7,NA,CASSYARRYEQYF,TGTGCCAGCAGTTACGCCCGACGTTACGAGCAGTACTTC
TRBV9,NA,TRBJ1-1,TRBD1,CASSVGSGGNTEAFF,TGTGCCAGCAGCGTAGGATCAGGGGGGAACACTGAAGCTTTCTTT
TRBV7-2,NA,TRBJ1-1,TRBD1,CASSSKTGSNTEAFF,TGTGCCAGCAGCTCCAAGACAGGGTCGAACACTGAAGCTTTCTTT
TRBV5-1,NA,TRBJ1-4,TRBD1,CASTLTGGAANEKLFF,TGCGCCAGCACCTTGACAGGGGGGGCCGCTAATGAAAAACTGTTTTTT
TRBV28,NA,TRBJ2-3,TRBD2,CASSLVAGGTDTQYF,TGTGCCAGCAGTTTAGTGGCGGGAGGGACAGATACGCAGTATTTT
TRBV23-1,NA,TRBJ2-1,TRBD2,CASSPAGIRSSYNEQFF,TGCGCCAGCAGTCCAGCGGGGATAAGGAGCTCCTACAATGAGCAGTTCTTC
TRBV30,NA,TRBJ2-7,NA,CACPGTVSYEQYF,TGTGCCTGCCCTGGAACAGTCTCCTACGAGCAGTACTTC
TRBV21-1,NA,TRBJ2-7,NA,CASSKRTGAPYEQYF,TGTGCCAGCAGCAAGCGGACAGGGGCCCCCTACGAGCAGTACTTC
TRBV9,NA,TRBJ2-2,NA,CASSPLDRNTGELFF,TGTGCCAGCAGCCCCTTGGACAGGAACACCGGGGAGCTGTTTTTT
TRBV18,few,TRBJ1-2,TRBD1,CASSRTGEDGYTF,TGTGCCAGCTCCCGGACAGGGGAGGATGGCTACACCTTC
TRBV11-2,NA,TRBJ2-2,TRBD1,CASSLRPGGQANTGELFF,TGTGCCAGCAGCTTAAGGCCAGGGGGCCAGGCGAACACCGGGGAGCTGTTTTTT
TRBV7-3,NA,TRBJ2-1,NA,CASSRLATSYNEQFF,TGTGCCAGCAGCCGGCTAGCTACCTCCTACAATGAGCAGTTCTTC
TRBV7-2,NA,TRBJ2-1,NA,CASSRPNRVNNEQFF,TGTGCCAGCAGTCGCCCCAACAGGGTAAACAATGAGCAGTTCTTC
TRBV7-2,NA,TRBJ1-3,TRBD1,CASSPGQGNTIYF,TGTGCCAGCAGCCCGGGACAGGGAAACACCATATATTTT
TRBV6-5,NA,TRBJ1-2,NA,CASSYGQGRYGYTF,TGTGCCAGCAGTTATGGGCAGGGACGCTATGGCTACACCTTC
TRBV14,NA,TRBJ2-7,NA,CASSQGLLYEQYF,TGTGCCAGCAGCCAAGGGCTCCTCTACGAGCAGTACTTC
TRBV2,NA,TRBJ1-2,NA,CASTSQGRAHNYGYTF,TGTGCCAGCACTTCGCAGGGCAGGGCTCATAACTATGGCTACACCTTC